Following are 13 T cell receptor beta chains from one sample sequenced in a study of blood T cell repertoires in COVID-19. Libraries were prepared by immunoSEQ multiplex PCR; TCRdb keeps only in-frame clonotypes and omits some of them. Here the sample spans 50,000 to 70,000 clones, 80% to 90% being singletons. Sequencing used peripheral blood. The source of these receptors is a man between 60 and 75 years old with active or convalescent COVID-19.

The genes are TRBV5-1 and TRBJ2-3; D is possibly TRBD2 (6 bases). This CDR3 region has 15 residues. Trimming cost V 4 bases and J 1 base, with 13 bases left between them. Per germline, CDR1 SGHRS and CDR2 YFSETQ. The DNA of the CDR3 is TGCGCCAGCAGCACCACTGAGCGGGGCACAGATACGCAGTATTTT. Its protein is CASSTTERGTDTQYF. Using reference TRBV5-1 and TRBJ2-3 for the parts outside the CDR3, the full variable domain is KAGVTQTPRYLIKTRGQQVTLSCSPISGHRSVSWYQQTPGQGLQFLFEYFSETQRNKGNFPGRFSGRQFSNSRSEMNVSTLELGDSALYLCASSTTERGTDTQYFGPGTRLTVL.

The chain employs TRBV11-2 and TRBJ2-1; 8 bases agree with TRBD1. The CDR3 runs to 15 residues. The ends lost 5 bases at V and 5 bases at J; junction bases unmatched: 8. Germline V gene lookup returns CDR1 SGHAT and CDR2 FQNNGV. CDR3 nucleotide sequence: TGTGCCAGCAGCCTATCCGGGACAGGTGACAATGAGCAGTTCTTC. This codes for CASSLSGTGDNEQFF. The variable domain in full, with the rest retrieved from reference TRBV11-2 and TRBJ2-1, is EAGVAQSPRYKIIEKRQSVAFWCNPISGHATLYWYQQILGQGPKLLIQFQNNGVVDDSQLPKDRFSAERLKGVDSTLKIQPAKLEDSAVYLCASSLSGTGDNEQFFGPGTRLTVL.

The V and J genes are TRBV7-9 and TRBJ2-5; 7 positions agree with TRBD2. V was clipped by 0 bases and J by 2 bases; unmatched bases: 3. The CDR3 length is 15 residues. Germline-derived CDR1 and CDR2 are SEHNR and FQNEAQ (reference sequence). The CDR3, as DNA: TGTGCCAGCAGCTTAGCGGGAGGGAGGCAAGAGACCCAGTACTTC. It specifies CASSLAGGRQETQYF.

This sequence joins TRBV18 and TRBJ1-1; D not certain. The V gene lost 3 bases and the J gene lost 1 base, with 9 bases spanning the gap. This CDR3 has 14 amino acids. Germline assignment: CDR1 KGHSH and CDR2 LQKENI. The CDR3 sequence: CASSPRVSNTEAFF. For the CDR3, the DNA is TGTGCCAGCTCACCGCGGGTCTCGAACACTGAAGCTTTCTTT. Looking up the rest from reference TRBV18 and TRBJ1-1 gives the full variable domain: NAGVMQNPRHLVRRRGQEARLRCSPMKGHSHVYWYRQLPEEGLKFMVYLQKENIIDESGMPKERFSAEFPKEGPSILRIQQVVRGDSAAYFCASSPRVSNTEAFFGQGTRLTVV.

The rearrangement links TRBV18 to TRBJ2-7; D unresolved. The CDR3 is made up of 14 amino acids. Germline assignment: CDR1 KGHSH and CDR2 LQKENI. V was clipped by 3 bases and J by 1 base, with 10 bases between them. The CDR3 spells CASSPPGSSYEQYF. CDR3 DNA: TGTGCCAGCTCACCCCCCGGTTCTTCCTACGAGCAGTACTTC.

The chain uses TRBV9 and TRBJ1-3, with 7 bases aligning to TRBD1. V lost 4 bases to trimming and J lost 6 bases; unmatched junction nucleotides: 4. CDR1 is SGDLS, CDR2 YYNGEE, per germline. The CDR3 is made up of 13 amino acids. The CDR3 loop is CASSMGQQNTIYF. CDR3 bases: TGTGCCAGCAGCATGGGACAGCAAAACACCATATATTTT.

J is TRBJ2-5 and V is TRBV27; 8 bases map to TRBD2. This CDR3 region has 16 residues. From germline, CDR1 is MNHEY and CDR2 SMNVEV (reference sequence). V trimming: 8 bases; J trimming: 2 bases; junction bases outside the gene matches: 13. The CDR3 reads CASRSPEAGAQETQYF. In DNA, the CDR3 is TGTGCCAGCCGCTCCCCAGAAGCGGGAGCACAAGAGACCCAGTACTTC.

The chain uses TRBV6-2 or TRBV6-3 and TRBJ2-1, with 12 positions matching TRBD2. This CDR3 is 15 amino acids long. With 5 bases clipped from V and 5 bases from J, the junction kept 4 bases outside the gene matches. Germline V CDR1 and CDR2: MNHEY, SVGEGT. The CDR3 region is CASSGRTSGNNEQFF. For the CDR3, the DNA is TGTGCCAGCAGTGGAAGGACTAGCGGGAACAATGAGCAGTTCTTC.

V gene TRBV19 combines with J gene TRBJ2-5, with TRBD1 matching 10 bases. The V gene's germline CDR1 is LNHDA and CDR2 SQIVND (reference sequence). V lost 4 bases, J lost 3 bases, and 5 bases stayed unmatched. The CDR3 loop spans 15 amino acids. DNA of the CDR3: TGTGCCAGTAGTAAATGGACAGGGGGTGAAGAGACCCAGTACTTC. Protein product: CASSKWTGGEETQYF.

J is TRBJ2-1 and V is TRBV11-2, with D perhaps matching TRBD1 (6 bases). V lost 0 bases, J lost 7 bases, and 13 bases lay in between. Germline assignment: CDR1 SGHAT and CDR2 FQNNGV. The CDR3 totals 15 residues. CDR3 bases: TGTGCCAGCAGCTTAGATTGGACAGAAATAAATGAGCAGTTCTTC. Protein product: CASSLDWTEINEQFF.

The V call is TRBV5-8, the J call TRBJ1-5; 7 nucleotides align to TRBD1. V lost 9 bases, J lost 3 bases, and 6 bases stayed unmatched. Germline CDR1 and CDR2: SGHTS and YDEGEE. The CDR3 runs to 13 residues. The CDR3 nucleotides are TGTGCCACCCAGGACAGGTTCAATCAGCCCCAGCATTTT. This encodes CATQDRFNQPQHF. Supplemented by reference TRBV5-8 and TRBJ1-5, the full variable domain reads EAGVTQSPTHLIKTRGQQATLRCSPISGHTSVYWYQQALGLGLQFLLWYDEGEERNRGNFPPRFSGRQFPNYSSELNVNALELEDSALYLCATQDRFNQPQHFGDGTRLSIL.

This chain joins TRBV7-8 and TRBJ1-1; 8 bases align to TRBD1. Germline V gives CDR1 SGHVS, CDR2 FQNEAQ. This CDR3 comprises 20 residues. V was clipped by 0 bases and J by 0 bases; unmatched bases: 15. The CDR3 coding sequence is TGTGCCAGCAGCTTAGCGCTACAATTATTCCGGGACAGGATGAACACTGAAGCTTTCTTT. It translates to CASSLALQLFRDRMNTEAFF.

This chain uses TRBV7-2 with TRBJ1-6; perhaps TRBD1 as D (5 bases). CDR3 size: 18 residues. Germline-derived CDR1 and CDR2 are SGHTA and FQGNSA. Trimming left V 2 bases short and J 0 bases short, with 14 bases between. The CDR3: CASSLSLGGGSYNSPLHF. CDR3 coding DNA: TGTGCCAGCAGCTTAAGTCTGGGGGGGGGCTCCTATAATTCACCCCTCCACTTT. The full variable domain, its missing parts supplied by reference TRBV7-2 and TRBJ1-6, is GAGVSQSPSNKVTEKGKDVELRCDPISGHTALYWYRQSLGQGLEFLIYFQGNSAPDKSGLPSDRFSAERTGGSVSTLTIQRTQQEDSAVYLCASSLSLGGGSYNSPLHFGNGTRLTVT.